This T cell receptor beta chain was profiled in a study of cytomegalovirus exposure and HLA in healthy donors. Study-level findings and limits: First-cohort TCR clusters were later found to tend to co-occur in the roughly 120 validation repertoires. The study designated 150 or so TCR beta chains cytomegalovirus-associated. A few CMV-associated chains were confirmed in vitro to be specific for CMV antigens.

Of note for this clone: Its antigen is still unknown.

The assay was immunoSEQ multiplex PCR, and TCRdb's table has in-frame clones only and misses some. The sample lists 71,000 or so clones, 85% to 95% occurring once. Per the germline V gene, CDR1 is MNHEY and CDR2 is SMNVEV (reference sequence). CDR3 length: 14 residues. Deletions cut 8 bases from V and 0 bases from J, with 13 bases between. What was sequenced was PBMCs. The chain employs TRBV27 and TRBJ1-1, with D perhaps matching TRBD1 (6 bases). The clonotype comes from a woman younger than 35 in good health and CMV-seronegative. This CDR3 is CASGSGAVNTEAFF. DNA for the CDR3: TGTGCCAGCGGGTCAGGGGCGGTGAACACTGAAGCTTTCTTT.